The present TCR beta chain was sequenced within a study of blood T cell repertoires in COVID-19. V lost 1 base and J 5 bases, leaving 6 bases between the germline ends. The CDR3 consists of 12 residues. The study drew participants aged about 18 to 95 years from about two dozen US areas. The method was immunoSEQ multiplex PCR; TCRdb's version includes in-frame clones alone and lacks a portion of them. The table lists 300,000 or so clones, approximately 84% of them singletons. The clonotype originates from a woman aged 18-29 years who had recovered from COVID-19. Material for sequencing was PBMCs or T cells enriched from blood (not recorded which). The chain joins TRBV12-3 or TRBV12-4 to TRBJ2-7, with D tentatively TRBD2 (6 bases). This CDR3 is CASSLGEDEQYF. CDR3 sequence (DNA): TGTGCCAGCAGTTTAGGGGAGGACGAGCAGTACTTC.